The entry below gives a single T cell receptor (beta chain) sequence along with its context. This entry comes from a study of T cells in Graves' hyperthyroidism and ophthalmopathy. Authors of the study amplified TCR beta CDR3 regions from RNA transcripts. Primed by the HTBI set, a first-round RT-PCR was run on the TCR CDR3. TCRdb analysed the multiplex PCR reads with MiXCR anew, one entry per CDR3 protein. The repertoire has roughly 400,000 distinct CDR3 sequences, more than 20% of them found once; the top ten carry around 70%. PBMCs were obtained from over 8.5 ml fresh peripheral blood. The TCR sequence derives from a man aged 50-60 years with Graves' hyperthyroidism. Sequenced sample: blood.

In DNA form, the CDR3 reads TGCAGCGTTAAAGGGACAGATGAAAAACTGTTTTTT. It is translated as CSVKGTDEKLFF. V usage is TRBV29-1 and J usage is TRBJ1-4, with 7 bases fitting TRBD1. The CDR3 has 12 residues. Germline values: CDR1 SQVTM, CDR2 ANQGSEA. With 5 bases clipped from V and 6 bases from J, the junction kept 3 bases outside the gene matches.